This T cell receptor (beta chain) is drawn from a study of patients and donors after allogeneic stem cell transplantation (dated by TCRdb to 2020 to 2021). The CDR3 runs 13 residues from the cysteine to the phenylalanine. Just the 39-base CDR3 DNA is kept, in frame starting at base 1. V and J lose 6 bases and 5 bases, and a span of 13 bases separates them. Library preparation employed RT-PCR. Instrument on record: NextSeq 550. TCRdb itself trimmed the public reads at Q25 with fastp, ran MiXCR and retained productive beta chains. Entries that share a CDR3 protein sequence are merged under the most common genes and DNA. This sample is represented by under 200,000 distinct CDR3 sequences; 24% of them were singletons. In total, the top ten clones hold roughly 26% of the sample. There are a few counts of this clonotype. Its antigen remains undetermined. No much larger clone exists at a distance of one base, and base qualities are not known.

Sequencing was done on a sample of blood, either unsorted or a sorted T cell fraction (not recorded which). The clonotype comes from a human donor who was either an allogeneic HSCT recipient or a stem cell or donor lymphocyte infusion donor (not recorded which). It is not recorded whose cells these are; they may come from a transplant donor. The receptor chain draws on TRBV12-3 or TRBV12-4 and TRBJ1-2, and possibly TRBD1, on 5 matching bases. The CDR3 sequence is CASSPGLRYGYTF. The bases read TGTGCCAGCAGCCCGGGACTGCGTTATGGCTACACCTTC.